The rows below give T cell receptor beta chains drawn from one sample of a study of glioma-infiltrating T cells. MiXCR was run by TCRdb on the multiplex PCR reads, yielding one entry per CDR3 protein. The sample yields approximately 110,000 distinct CDR3 sequences, around 23% seen once. Sequencing was performed on glioma tissue, nonneoplastic brain tissue, or PBMCs (not recorded which). Source of these receptors: a human donor with low-grade glioma or glioblastoma, undergoing nonglioma brain surgery, or in good health (not recorded which). CDR3s include the opening cysteine and the closing phenylalanine or tryptophan.

v_gene	CDR3aa
TRBV7-2	CASSLPRRGMDEQFF
TRBV2	CASTMGGADTQYF
TRBV7-2	CASSAPGHTDTQYF
TRBV30	CAWSVRFGSLSTDTQYF
TRBV12-3/TRBV12-4	CASSLTKVAEAFF
TRBV29-1	CSVESQNTDTQYF
TRBV7-6	CASSLAGRNLREQYF
TRBV6-1	CASSSGQLYEQYF
TRBV15	CATSRRDGYNEQFF
TRBV6-1	CASSMGTDTEAFF
TRBV29-1	CSVEGLAVNNEQFF
TRBV6-1	CASSEAAGAGANVLTF
TRBV28	CASSEVGKETQYF
TRBV25-1	CASSGLNTGELFF
TRBV28	CASSLFGRSYNEQFF
TRBV6-1	CASSRPNRGGTEAFF
TRBV4-2	CASSLGTSGSEQYF
TRBV29-1	CSAGDDSPEQYF
TRBV4-2	CASSQELATKNIQYF
TRBV12-3/TRBV12-4	CASSWGRTYEQYF
TRBV4-3	CASTHAEGTGELFF
TRBV29-1	CSVPDFEETQYF
TRBV20-1	CSASKRASYEQYF
TRBV18	CASSPDRAGVYGEQYF
TRBV12-3/TRBV12-4	CASSLSEQDTQYF
TRBV6-2/TRBV6-3	CAGQRGYQGNQPQHF
TRBV20-1	CSAGRTSGSNAETQYF
TRBV6-1	CASLRQGYTEAFF
TRBV18	CASSSGLAGGQSYEQFF
TRBV10-3	CAISPGQESTQYF
TRBV12-5	CASGLEGAQYF
TRBV4-1	CASSQSPGQGVHEQFF
TRBV7-8	CASSHSGVSYNEQFF